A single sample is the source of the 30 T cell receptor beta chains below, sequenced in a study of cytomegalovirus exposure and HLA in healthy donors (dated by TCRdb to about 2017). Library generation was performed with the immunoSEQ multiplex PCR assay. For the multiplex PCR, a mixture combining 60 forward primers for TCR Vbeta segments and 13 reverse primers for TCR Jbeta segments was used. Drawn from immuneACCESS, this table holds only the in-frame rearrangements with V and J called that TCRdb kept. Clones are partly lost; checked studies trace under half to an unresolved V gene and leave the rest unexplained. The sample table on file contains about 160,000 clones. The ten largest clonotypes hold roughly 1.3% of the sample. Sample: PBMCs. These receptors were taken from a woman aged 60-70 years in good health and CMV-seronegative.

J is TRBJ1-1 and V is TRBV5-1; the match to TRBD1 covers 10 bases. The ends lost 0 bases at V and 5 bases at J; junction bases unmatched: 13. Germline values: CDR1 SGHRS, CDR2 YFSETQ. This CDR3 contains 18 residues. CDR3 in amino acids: CASSLVMTGGAIGTEAFF. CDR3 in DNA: TGCGCCAGCAGCTTGGTCATGACAGGGGGCGCGATCGGGACTGAAGCTTTCTTT.

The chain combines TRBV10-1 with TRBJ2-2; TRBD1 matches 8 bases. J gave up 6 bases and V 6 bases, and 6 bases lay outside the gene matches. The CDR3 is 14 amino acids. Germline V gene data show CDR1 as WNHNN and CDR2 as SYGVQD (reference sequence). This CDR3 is CASSPWTGSGELFF. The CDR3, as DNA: TGCGCCAGCAGCCCGTGGACAGGGTCCGGGGAGCTGTTTTTT.

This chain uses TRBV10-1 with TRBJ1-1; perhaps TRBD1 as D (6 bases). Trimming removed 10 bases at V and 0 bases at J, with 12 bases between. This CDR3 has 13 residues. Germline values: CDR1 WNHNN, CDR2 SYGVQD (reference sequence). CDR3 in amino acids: CATSDSMNTEAFF. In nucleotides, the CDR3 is TGCGCCACCTCGGACAGCATGAACACTGAAGCTTTCTTT.

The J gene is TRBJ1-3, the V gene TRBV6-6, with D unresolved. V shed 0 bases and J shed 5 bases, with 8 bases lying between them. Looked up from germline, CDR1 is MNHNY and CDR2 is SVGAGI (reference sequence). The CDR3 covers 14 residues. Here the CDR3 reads CASSYSNGRNTIYF. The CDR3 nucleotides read TGTGCCAGCAGTTACTCGAACGGGAGAAACACCATATATTTT.

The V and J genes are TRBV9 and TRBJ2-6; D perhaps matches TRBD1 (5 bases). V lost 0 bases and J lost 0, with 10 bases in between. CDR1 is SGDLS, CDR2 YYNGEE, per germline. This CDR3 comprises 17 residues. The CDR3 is CASSVEPTVSGANVLTF. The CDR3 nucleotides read TGTGCCAGCAGCGTAGAACCGACAGTCTCTGGGGCCAACGTCCTGACTTTC.

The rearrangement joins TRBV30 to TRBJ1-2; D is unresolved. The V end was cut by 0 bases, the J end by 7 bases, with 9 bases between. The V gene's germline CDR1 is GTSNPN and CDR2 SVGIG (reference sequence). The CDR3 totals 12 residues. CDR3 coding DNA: TGTGCCTGGAGTGTACCGGGGAGTGGCTACACCTTC. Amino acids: CAWSVPGSGYTF.

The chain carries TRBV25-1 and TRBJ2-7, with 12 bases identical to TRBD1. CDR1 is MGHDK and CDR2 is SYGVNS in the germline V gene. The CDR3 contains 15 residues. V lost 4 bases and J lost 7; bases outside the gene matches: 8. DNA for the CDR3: TGTGCCAGCAGTGTCCCCGGGACAGGGGGCGGGGAGCAGTACTTC. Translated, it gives CASSVPGTGGGEQYF.

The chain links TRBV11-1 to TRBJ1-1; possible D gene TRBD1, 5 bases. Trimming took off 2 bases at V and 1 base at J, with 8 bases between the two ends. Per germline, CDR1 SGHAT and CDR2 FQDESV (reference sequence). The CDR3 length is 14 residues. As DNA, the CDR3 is TGTGCCAGCAGCTTACAGGGAGGGAACACTGAAGCTTTCTTT. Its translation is CASSLQGGNTEAFF.

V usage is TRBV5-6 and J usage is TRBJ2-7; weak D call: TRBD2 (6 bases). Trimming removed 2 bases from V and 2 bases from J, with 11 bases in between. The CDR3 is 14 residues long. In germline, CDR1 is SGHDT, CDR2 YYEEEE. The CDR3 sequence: CASSFGTDTYEQYF. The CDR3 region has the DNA TGTGCCAGCAGCTTCGGGACTGATACCTACGAGCAGTACTTC.

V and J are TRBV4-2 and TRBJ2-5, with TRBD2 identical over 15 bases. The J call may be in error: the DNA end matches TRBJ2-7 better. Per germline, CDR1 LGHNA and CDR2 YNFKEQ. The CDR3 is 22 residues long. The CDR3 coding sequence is TGTGCCAGCAGCCGGGGATTATCCGGGACTAGCGGGGGGCCTCTACTCTCCTACGAGCAGTACTTC. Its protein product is CASSRGLSGTSGGPLLSYEQYF.

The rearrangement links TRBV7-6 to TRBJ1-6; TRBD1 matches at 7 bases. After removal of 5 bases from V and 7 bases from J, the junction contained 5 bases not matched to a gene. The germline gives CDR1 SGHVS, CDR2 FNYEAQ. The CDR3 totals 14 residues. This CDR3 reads CASSPGTANSPLHF. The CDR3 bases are TGTGCCAGCAGCCCAGGGACAGCCAATTCACCCCTCCACTTT.

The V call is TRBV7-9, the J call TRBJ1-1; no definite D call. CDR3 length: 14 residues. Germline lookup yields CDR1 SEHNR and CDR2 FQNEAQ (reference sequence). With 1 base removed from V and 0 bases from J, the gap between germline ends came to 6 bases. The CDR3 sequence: CASSLETLNTEAFF. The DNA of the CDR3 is TGTGCCAGCAGCTTAGAGACATTGAACACTGAAGCTTTCTTT.

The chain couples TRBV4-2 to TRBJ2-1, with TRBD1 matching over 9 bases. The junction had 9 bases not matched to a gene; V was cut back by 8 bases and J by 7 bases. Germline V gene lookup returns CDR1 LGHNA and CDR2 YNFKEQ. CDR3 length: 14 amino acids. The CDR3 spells CASRHVGTGNEQFF. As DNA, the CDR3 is TGTGCCAGCCGACACGTGGGGACAGGGAATGAGCAGTTCTTC.

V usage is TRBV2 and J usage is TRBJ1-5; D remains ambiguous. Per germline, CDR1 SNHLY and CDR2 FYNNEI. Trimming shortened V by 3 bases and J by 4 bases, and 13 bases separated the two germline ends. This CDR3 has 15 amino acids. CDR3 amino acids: CASSDRYSRNQPQHF. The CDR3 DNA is TGTGCCAGCAGTGATCGGTACAGCCGAAATCAGCCCCAGCATTTT.

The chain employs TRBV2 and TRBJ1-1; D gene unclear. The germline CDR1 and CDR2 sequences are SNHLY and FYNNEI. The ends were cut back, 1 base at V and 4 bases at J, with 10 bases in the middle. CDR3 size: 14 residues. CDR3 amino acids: CASSEDWEATEAFF. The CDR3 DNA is TGTGCCAGCAGTGAAGATTGGGAGGCCACTGAAGCTTTCTTT.

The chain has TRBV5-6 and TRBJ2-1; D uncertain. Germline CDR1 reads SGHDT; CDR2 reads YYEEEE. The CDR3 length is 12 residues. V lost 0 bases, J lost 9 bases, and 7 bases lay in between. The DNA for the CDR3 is TGTGCCAGCAGCTTGGACTCTTTTGAGCAGTTCTTC. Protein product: CASSLDSFEQFF.

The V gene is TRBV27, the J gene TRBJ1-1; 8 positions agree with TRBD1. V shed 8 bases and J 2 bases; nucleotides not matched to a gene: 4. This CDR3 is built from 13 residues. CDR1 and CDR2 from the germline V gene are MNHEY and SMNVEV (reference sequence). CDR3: CASGTGLNTEAFF. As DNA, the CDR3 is TGTGCCAGCGGGACAGGTCTCAACACTGAAGCTTTCTTT.

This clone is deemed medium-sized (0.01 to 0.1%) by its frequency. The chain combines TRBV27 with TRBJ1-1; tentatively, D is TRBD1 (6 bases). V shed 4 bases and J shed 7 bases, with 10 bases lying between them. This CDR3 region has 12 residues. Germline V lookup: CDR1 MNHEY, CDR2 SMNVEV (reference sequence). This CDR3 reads CASSSGVGEAFF. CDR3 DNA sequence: TGTGCCAGCAGTTCAGGGGTTGGTGAAGCTTTCTTT.

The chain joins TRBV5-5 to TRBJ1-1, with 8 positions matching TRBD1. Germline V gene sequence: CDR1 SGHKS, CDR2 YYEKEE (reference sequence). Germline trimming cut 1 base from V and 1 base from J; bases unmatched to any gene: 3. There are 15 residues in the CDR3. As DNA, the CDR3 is TGTGCCAGCAGCTTGAGGGGACAGGAGAACACTGAAGCTTTCTTT. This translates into CASSLRGQENTEAFF.

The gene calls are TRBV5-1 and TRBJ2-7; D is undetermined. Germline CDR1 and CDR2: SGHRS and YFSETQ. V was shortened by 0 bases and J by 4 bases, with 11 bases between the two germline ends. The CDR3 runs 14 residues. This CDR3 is CASSLGSTNYEQYF. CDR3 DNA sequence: TGCGCCAGCAGCTTGGGTAGTACCAATTACGAGCAGTACTTC.

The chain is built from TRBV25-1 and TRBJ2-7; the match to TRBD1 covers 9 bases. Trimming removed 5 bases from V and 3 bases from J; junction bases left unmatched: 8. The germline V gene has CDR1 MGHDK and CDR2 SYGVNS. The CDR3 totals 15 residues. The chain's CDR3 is CASSTPGQGDYEQYF. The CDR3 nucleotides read TGTGCCAGCAGTACACCGGGACAGGGAGACTACGAGCAGTACTTC.

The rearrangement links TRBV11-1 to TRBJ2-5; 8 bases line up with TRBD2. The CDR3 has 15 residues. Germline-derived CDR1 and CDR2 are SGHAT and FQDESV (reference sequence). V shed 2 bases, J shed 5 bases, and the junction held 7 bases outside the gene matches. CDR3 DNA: TGTGCCAGCAGCTTATCTACTAGCGGTTGGGAGACCCAGTACTTC. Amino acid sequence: CASSLSTSGWETQYF.

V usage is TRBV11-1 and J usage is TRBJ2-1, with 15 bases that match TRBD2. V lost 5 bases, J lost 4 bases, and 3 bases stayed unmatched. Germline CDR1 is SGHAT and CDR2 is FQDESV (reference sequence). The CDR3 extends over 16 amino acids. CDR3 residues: CASSPGLAGGYNEQFF. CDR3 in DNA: TGTGCCAGCAGCCCAGGACTAGCGGGAGGGTACAATGAGCAGTTCTTC.

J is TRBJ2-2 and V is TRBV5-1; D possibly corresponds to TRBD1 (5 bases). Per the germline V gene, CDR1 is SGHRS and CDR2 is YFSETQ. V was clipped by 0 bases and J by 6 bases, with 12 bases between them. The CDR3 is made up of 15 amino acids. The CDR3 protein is CASSLEGFMAGELFF. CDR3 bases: TGCGCCAGCAGCTTGGAGGGGTTTATGGCCGGGGAGCTGTTTTTT.

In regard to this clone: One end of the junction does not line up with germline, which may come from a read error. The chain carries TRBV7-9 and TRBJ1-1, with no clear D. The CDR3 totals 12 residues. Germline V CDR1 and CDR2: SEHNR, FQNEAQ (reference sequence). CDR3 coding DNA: TGTGCCAGCAGCGTCGAAAGGACCCATTCGGGATTT. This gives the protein CASSVERTHSGF.

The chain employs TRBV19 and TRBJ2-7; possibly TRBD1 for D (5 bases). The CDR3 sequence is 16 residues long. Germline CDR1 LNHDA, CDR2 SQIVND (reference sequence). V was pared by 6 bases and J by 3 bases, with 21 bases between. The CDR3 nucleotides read TGTGCCAGTAGCCCCCTCGACAGCCCACCCATCTACGAGCAGTACTTC. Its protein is CASSPLDSPPIYEQYF. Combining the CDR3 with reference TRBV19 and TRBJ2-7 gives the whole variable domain DGGITQSPKYLFRKEGQNVTLSCEQNLNHDAMYWYRQDPGQGLRLIYYSQIVNDFQKGDIAEGYSVSREKKESFPLTVTSAQKNPTAFYLCASSPLDSPPIYEQYFGPGTRLTVT.

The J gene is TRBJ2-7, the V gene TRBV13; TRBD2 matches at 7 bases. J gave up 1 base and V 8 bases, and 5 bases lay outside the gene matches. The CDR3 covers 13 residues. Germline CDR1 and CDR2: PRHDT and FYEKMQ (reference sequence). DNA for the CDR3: TGTGCCAGCTCGTCCGGGAGGTCCTACGAGCAGTACTTC. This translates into CASSSGRSYEQYF.

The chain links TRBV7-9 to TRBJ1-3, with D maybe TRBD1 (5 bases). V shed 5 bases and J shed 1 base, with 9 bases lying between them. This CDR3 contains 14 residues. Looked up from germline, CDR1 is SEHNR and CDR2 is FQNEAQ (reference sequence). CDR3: CASSLGGSGNTIYF. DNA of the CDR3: TGTGCCAGCAGCCTCGGGGGTTCTGGAAACACCATATATTTT.

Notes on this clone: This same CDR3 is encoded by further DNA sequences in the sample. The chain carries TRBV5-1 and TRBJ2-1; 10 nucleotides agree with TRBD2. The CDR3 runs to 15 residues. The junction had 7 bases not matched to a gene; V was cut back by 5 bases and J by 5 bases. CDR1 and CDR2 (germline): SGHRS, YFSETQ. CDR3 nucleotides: TGCGCCAGCAGTATACTAGCGGGGAGCCACAATGAGCAGTTCTTC. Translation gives CASSILAGSHNEQFF.

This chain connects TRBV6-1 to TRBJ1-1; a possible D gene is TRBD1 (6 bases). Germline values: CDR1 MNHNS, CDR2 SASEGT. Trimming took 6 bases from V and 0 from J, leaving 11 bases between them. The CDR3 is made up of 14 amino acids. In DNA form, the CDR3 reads TGTGCCAGCAGCAGGGACACATTGAACACTGAAGCTTTCTTT. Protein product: CASSRDTLNTEAFF.